The 10 T cell receptor beta chains below come from one sample, sequenced in a study of beta chain features in type 1 diabetes. The antigens of these receptors remain unknown. Sequenced material consisted of expressed TCRB transcripts (all of the isolated RNA was reverse transcribed). TCRdb keeps only in-frame clones here, not all; method: immunoSEQ multiplex PCR. The repertoire holds approximately 360,000 clones, with over 10% as singletons. Findings and limits, study-wide: All four CD4+ subsets of Type 1 diabetes patients contained TCRB CDR3s that were moderately but significantly shorter.

Sequencing used naive CD4+ T cells from blood. The receptors shown here come from a woman between 18 and 29 years old with type 1 diabetes.

About this clone itself: One end of the junction fails to match germline, which may point to a read error. This chain links TRBV10-1 with TRBJ1-1; 10 bases line up with TRBD1. This CDR3 comprises 14 residues. From germline, CDR1 is WNHNN and CDR2 SYGVQD (reference sequence). CDR3 protein: CASQDRDRGRKGVF. The DNA of the CDR3 is TGCGCCAGCCAAGACAGGGACAGGGGCCGCAAGGGGGTCTTT.

CDR3 in DNA: TGTGCCAGCAGCCCCCGGTACAGCGGAACTAATGAAAAACTGTTTTTT. Its translation: CASSPRYSGTNEKLFF. V usage is TRBV9 and J usage is TRBJ1-4; the D is unclear. Germline V lookup: CDR1 SGDLS, CDR2 YYNGEE. The CDR3 has 16 residues. Trimming left V 4 bases short and J 1 base short, with 14 bases between. The variable domain in full, completed from reference TRBV9 and TRBJ1-4, reads DSGVTQTPKHLITATGQRVTLRCSPRSGDLSVYWYQQSLDQGLQFLIQYYNGEERAKGNILERFSAQQFPDLHSELNLSSLELGDSALYFCASSPRYSGTNEKLFFGSGTQLSVL.

The chain has TRBV19 and TRBJ1-5, with D perhaps matching TRBD1 (5 bases). CDR3 size: 15 residues. CDR1 LNHDA and CDR2 SQIVND come from the germline V gene (reference sequence). The germline V and J ends were trimmed by 7 bases and 3 bases, with 16 bases remaining between them. CDR3 coding DNA: TGTGCCAGTAAACCCTCTCAGGGTTACAATCAGCCCCAGCATTTT. This sequence encodes CASKPSQGYNQPQHF. Drawing the rest from reference TRBV19 and TRBJ1-5, the complete variable domain is DGGITQSPKYLFRKEGQNVTLSCEQNLNHDAMYWYRQDPGQGLRLIYYSQIVNDFQKGDIAEGYSVSREKKESFPLTVTSAQKNPTAFYLCASKPSQGYNQPQHFGDGTRLSIL.

This clone has just a few counts. CDR3 nucleotide sequence: TGTGCCAGTAGTTACGATAGGACTAGCGGCGATCCGCAGTATTTT. Translated: CASSYDRTSGDPQYF. The chain employs TRBV19 and TRBJ2-3; 10 nucleotides line up with TRBD2. V dropped 5 bases and J dropped 10; count of bases not matched to a gene: 12. Germline-derived CDR1 and CDR2 are LNHDA and SQIVND (reference sequence). The CDR3 has 15 amino acids.

In its sample, this clone was seen a few times. The J gene is TRBJ2-3, the V gene TRBV7-6; no firm D call. This CDR3 comprises 15 residues. Trimming removed 6 bases at V and 0 bases at J, with 13 bases between. Germline-derived CDR1 and CDR2 are SGHVS and FNYEAQ. The CDR3 loop is CASSSLPLSTDTQYF. CDR3 sequence (DNA): TGTGCCAGCAGTTCGCTACCGCTTAGCACAGATACGCAGTATTTT.

This clone was found a few times. V gene TRBV7-3 combines with J gene TRBJ2-3; TRBD2 matches at 8 bases. Trimming cost V 0 bases and J 5 bases; bases outside gene matches: 7. From germline, CDR1 is SGHTA and CDR2 FQGTGA. This CDR3 is 16 amino acids long. CDR3 nucleotides: TGTGCCAGCAGCTTAACCTTGTACAGCGGGAGAGATACGCAGTATTTT. Amino acid sequence: CASSLTLYSGRDTQYF.

The rearrangement joins TRBV29-1 to TRBJ2-7; D is undetermined. CDR3 size: 14 residues. Looked up from germline, CDR1 is SQVTM and CDR2 is ANQGSEA. V was cut by 4 bases and J by 2 bases, with 15 bases left in between. CDR3 amino acids: CSVVFRYPPYEQYF. The CDR3 DNA reads TGCAGCGTTGTATTCCGGTACCCCCCCTACGAGCAGTACTTC.

The chain links TRBV29-1 to TRBJ1-2; D not resolved. Per the germline V gene, CDR1 is SQVTM and CDR2 is ANQGSEA. This CDR3 is 11 amino acids long. CDR3 loop: CSYGNVGGYTF. The CDR3 nucleotides read TGCTCCTACGGGAATGTGGGCGGCTACACCTTC.

This clone occurred a few times. The chain links TRBV4-1 to TRBJ2-3, with D perhaps matching TRBD2 (7 bases). This CDR3 is built from 17 residues. V was trimmed by 2 bases and J by 0 bases, leaving 15 bases between them. Germline CDR1 and CDR2: MGHRA and YSYEKL. CDR3 sequence: CASSQSGGGGSTDTQYF. The CDR3 region has the DNA TGCGCCAGCAGCCAAAGCGGCGGGGGCGGGAGCACAGATACGCAGTATTTT.

Only a few counts were recorded for this clone. This sample also contains other DNA sequences that code for the same CDR3. The chain is built from TRBV7-2 and TRBJ2-5, with a tentative D call TRBD1 (6 bases). The length of the CDR3 is 13 residues. From germline, CDR1 is SGHTA and CDR2 FQGNSA. V lost 5 bases and J lost 2, with 9 bases in between. The CDR3 DNA reads as TGTGCCAGCAGCCCGGACAGACAAGAGACCCAGTACTTC. Residues: CASSPDRQETQYF. Full variable domain (rest looked up from reference TRBV7-2 and TRBJ2-5): GAGVSQSPSNKVTEKGKDVELRCDPISGHTALYWYRQSLGQGLEFLIYFQGNSAPDKSGLPSDRFSAERTGGSVSTLTIQRTQQEDSAVYLCASSPDRQETQYFGPGTRLLVL.